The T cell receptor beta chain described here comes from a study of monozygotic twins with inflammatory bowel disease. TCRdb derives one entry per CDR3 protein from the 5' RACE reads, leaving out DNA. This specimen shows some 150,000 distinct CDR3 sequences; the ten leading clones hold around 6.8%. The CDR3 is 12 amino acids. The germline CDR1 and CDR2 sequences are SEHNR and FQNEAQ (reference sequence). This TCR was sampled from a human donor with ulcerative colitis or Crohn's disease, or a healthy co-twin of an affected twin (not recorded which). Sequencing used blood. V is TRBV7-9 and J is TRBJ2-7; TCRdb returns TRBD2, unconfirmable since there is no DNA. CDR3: CAIPRENYEQYF.